These 25 T cell receptor beta chains were all obtained from the same sample, sequenced in a study of ipilimumab plus nivolumab after autologous stem cell transplantation. Libraries were prepared by immunoSEQ multiplex PCR; TCRdb keeps only in-frame clonotypes and omits some of them. The sample records 77,000 or so clones, 83% being singletons. The sequencing used PBMCs, collected in a trial of ipilimumab plus nivolumab as post-transplant consolidation. Every receptor here comes from a male donor with diffuse large B-cell lymphoma.

The chain uses TRBV5-1 and TRBJ2-6; no clear D gene. The CDR3 sequence is 13 residues long. The V end lost 4 bases, the J end lost 4 bases, and 6 bases lay between the germline ends. Germline V CDR1 and CDR2: SGHRS, YFSETQ. The CDR3: CASSTLGANVLTF. Here the CDR3 DNA reads TGCGCCAGCAGCACCCTGGGGGCCAACGTCCTGACTTTC. Together with reference TRBV5-1 and TRBJ2-6, the CDR3 gives the full variable domain: KAGVTQTPRYLIKTRGQQVTLSCSPISGHRSVSWYQQTPGQGLQFLFEYFSETQRNKGNFPGRFSGRQFSNSRSEMNVSTLELGDSALYLCASSTLGANVLTFGAGSRLTVL.

This clone was seen a few times. This chain joins TRBV7-9 and TRBJ1-1, with unresolved D. The CDR3 has 12 amino acids. Germline CDR1 is SEHNR and CDR2 is FQNEAQ (reference sequence). V gave up 5 bases and J gave up 5 bases, with 9 bases separating them. The CDR3 region is CASSTPATEAFF. The CDR3 coding sequence is TGTGCCAGCAGCACTCCTGCTACTGAAGCTTTCTTT.

The chain uses TRBV29-1 and TRBJ1-4; 9 bases are shared with TRBD1. V lost 7 bases to trimming and J lost 4 bases; unmatched junction nucleotides: 4. This CDR3 region has 13 residues. Germline assignment: CDR1 SQVTM and CDR2 ANQGSEA. This CDR3 is CSAADRGNEKLFF. The CDR3 DNA sequence: TGCAGCGCTGCGGACAGGGGTAATGAAAAACTGTTTTTT.

V gene TRBV7-8 combines with J gene TRBJ2-7; possible D gene TRBD1, 5 bases. The germline V and J ends were trimmed by 5 bases and 6 bases, with 17 bases remaining between them. CDR3 length: 14 amino acids. Germline V CDR1 and CDR2: SGHVS, FQNEAQ. CDR3 residues: CASSANRIPVEQYF. Here the CDR3 DNA reads TGTGCCAGCAGCGCCAACAGGATCCCAGTCGAGCAGTACTTC.

The chain employs TRBV5-5 and TRBJ1-3; no firm D call. The CDR3 is 13 residues long. V was cut by 4 bases and J by 4 bases, with 9 bases left in between. Looked up from germline, CDR1 is SGHKS and CDR2 is YYEKEE (reference sequence). Written as DNA, the CDR3 is TGTGCCAGCAGCCCGCTTCCCGGAAACACCATATATTTT. It codes for CASSPLPGNTIYF.

The rearrangement uses TRBV11-2 and TRBJ2-2; 7 positions agree with TRBD2. Trimming took 4 bases from V and 11 from J; bases not matched to a gene: 4. In germline, CDR1 is SGHAT, CDR2 FQNNGV. The CDR3 totals 12 residues. The DNA for the CDR3 is TGTGCCAGCAGCTCCCGACTAGCTGAGCTGTTTTTT. This encodes CASSSRLAELFF.

This clone occurred a few times. The CDR3 reads CASSSRRGPFGGETQYF. The CDR3 DNA reads TGTGCCAGCAGCTCCCGGCGCGGGCCATTCGGGGGAGAGACCCAGTACTTC. The rearrangement uses TRBV7-2 and TRBJ2-5; possibly TRBD2 for D (6 bases). The V gene's germline CDR1 is SGHTA and CDR2 FQGNSA. The length of the CDR3 is 17 residues. Trimming took 4 bases from V and 4 from J, leaving 22 bases between them.

This chain links TRBV5-1 with TRBJ2-7, with no clear D. The CDR3 consists of 15 residues. Germline values: CDR1 SGHRS, CDR2 YFSETQ. V dropped 4 bases and J dropped 5 bases, with 19 bases sitting between them. The CDR3 region is CASSRPAGTENEQYF. In DNA, the CDR3 is TGCGCCAGCAGCCGCCCCGCCGGCACAGAGAACGAGCAGTACTTC.

CDR3 in amino acids: CASIGPAYTEAFF. The CDR3 nucleotides read TGTGCCAGCATCGGCCCCGCATACACTGAAGCTTTCTTT. The chain carries TRBV2 and TRBJ1-1, with no clear D. Germline CDR1 reads SNHLY; CDR2 reads FYNNEI. Between the trimmed V and J ends, which lost 7 bases and 3 bases, there was a span of 12 bases. The CDR3 contains 13 residues.

This clone occurred once. V is TRBV7-9 and J is TRBJ2-2; D gene ambiguous. Germline CDR1 is SEHNR and CDR2 is FQNEAQ (reference sequence). The CDR3 runs to 14 residues. The V gene lost 6 bases and the J gene lost 1 base, with 9 bases spanning the gap. The CDR3 coding sequence is TGTGCCAGCAGTTCTACAGTGAACACCGGGGAGCTGTTTTTT. Amino acids: CASSSTVNTGELFF. The entire variable domain, with the rest obtained from reference TRBV7-9 and TRBJ2-2, is as follows: DTGVSQNPRHKITKRGQNVTFRCDPISEHNRLYWYRQTLGQGPEFLTYFQNEAQLEKSRLLSDRFSAERPKGSFSTLEIQRTEQGDSAMYLCASSSTVNTGELFFGEGSRLTVL.

The chain has TRBV7-2 and TRBJ2-1, with TRBD1 identical over 7 bases. The CDR3 contains 14 residues. V lost 5 bases, J lost 6 bases, and 7 bases stayed unmatched. Germline assignment: CDR1 SGHTA and CDR2 FQGNSA. CDR3 DNA sequence: TGTGCCAGCAGCCGGGACAGTTTTGCCAATGAGCAGTTCTTC. This sequence encodes CASSRDSFANEQFF.

The chain combines TRBV5-5 with TRBJ1-5; D may be TRBD1 (6 bases). V lost 2 bases and J 4 bases, leaving 10 bases between the germline ends. Germline-derived CDR1 and CDR2 are SGHKS and YYEKEE (reference sequence). This CDR3 comprises 14 residues. CDR3 sequence: CASSLLQGNQPQHF. In nucleotides, the CDR3 is TGTGCCAGCAGCTTATTACAGGGAAATCAGCCCCAGCATTTT.

V is TRBV7-2 and J is TRBJ2-7, with a possible D match to TRBD1 (6 bases). The length of the CDR3 is 15 residues. V was cut by 0 bases and J by 2 bases, with 11 bases left in between. The germline V gene encodes CDR1 SGHTA and CDR2 FQGNSA. CDR3 residues: CASSLARTVTYEQYF. The CDR3 DNA reads as TGTGCCAGCAGCTTAGCCAGGACAGTAACCTACGAGCAGTACTTC.

In DNA form, the CDR3 reads TGTGCCAGCGGCCAGACAGGGGATGGCTACACCTTC. This codes for CASGQTGDGYTF. This chain connects TRBV2 to TRBJ1-2; 8 nucleotides align to TRBD1. V lost 8 bases, J lost 6 bases, and 5 bases stayed unmatched. CDR3 length: 12 amino acids. The germline CDR1 and CDR2 sequences are SNHLY and FYNNEI.

The chain combines TRBV2 with TRBJ1-1, with D perhaps TRBD1 (5 bases). This CDR3 has 14 amino acids. V lost 6 bases and J 4 bases, leaving 15 bases between the germline ends. Per the germline V gene, CDR1 is SNHLY and CDR2 is FYNNEI. CDR3: CASSMGQSTTEAFF. The CDR3 DNA is TGTGCCAGCAGCATGGGGCAGTCAACCACTGAAGCTTTCTTT.

V and J are TRBV29-1 and TRBJ2-5; no definite D call. V lost 3 bases, J lost 1 base, and 12 bases lay in between. Germline V CDR1 and CDR2: SQVTM, ANQGSEA. The CDR3 sequence is 14 residues long. CDR3 sequence (DNA): TGCAGCGTTGAGGGCAGGTTGATCCAAGAGACCCAGTACTTC. As protein: CSVEGRLIQETQYF.

CDR3 nucleotides: TGTGCCAGTAGTTACGGGAGTACAACTAATGAAAAACTGTTTTTT. Its protein product is CASSYGSTTNEKLFF. The gene calls are TRBV19 and TRBJ1-4; D is uncertain. V dropped 5 bases and J dropped 0 bases, with 10 bases sitting between them. Germline V CDR1 and CDR2: LNHDA, SQIVND (reference sequence). The CDR3 contains 15 residues.

This chain joins TRBV7-2 and TRBJ1-1; 7 bases fit TRBD1. V lost 5 bases and J lost 0; bases outside the gene matches: 9. The germline CDR1 and CDR2 sequences are SGHTA and FQGNSA. This CDR3 has 16 amino acids. This chain's CDR3 is CASSRTGVLMNTEAFF. The DNA for the CDR3 is TGTGCCAGCAGCCGCACAGGGGTCCTCATGAACACTGAAGCTTTCTTT.

This rearrangement joins TRBV18 to TRBJ2-3, with TRBD1 matching 9 bases. Trimming removed 3 bases from V and 4 bases from J; junction bases left unmatched: 8. The CDR3 sequence is 16 residues long. The germline V gene has CDR1 KGHSH and CDR2 LQKENI. CDR3 bases: TGTGCCAGCTCACCCCCGGGACAGGGTGGCGCAGATACGCAGTATTTT. Protein: CASSPPGQGGADTQYF.

This chain uses TRBV7-2 with TRBJ2-7; 9 bases agree with TRBD1. The length of the CDR3 is 15 residues. CDR1 and CDR2 (germline): SGHTA, FQGNSA. Trimming at V came to 5 bases and at J to 4 bases, leaving 9 bases not matched to a gene. The CDR3 DNA is TGTGCCAGCAGCCCCGGGGGGACAGGGCCTTACGAGCAGTACTTC. This gives the protein CASSPGGTGPYEQYF.

The genes are TRBV5-5 and TRBJ1-4, with D unclear. Looked up from germline, CDR1 is SGHKS and CDR2 is YYEKEE (reference sequence). Trimming pared 0 bases from V and 4 bases from J, leaving 7 bases between. The CDR3 length is 14 residues. DNA for the CDR3: TGTGCCAGCAGCTTGGAACAGCATAATGAAAAACTGTTTTTT. This translates into CASSLEQHNEKLFF.

The chain links TRBV25-1 to TRBJ1-1, with no clear D. The germline V gene encodes CDR1 MGHDK and CDR2 SYGVNS. Trimming pared 3 bases from V and 2 bases from J, leaving 1 base between. CDR3 length equals 11 residues. The CDR3 DNA follows: TGTGCCAGCAGTGACAACACTGAAGCTTTCTTT. It is translated as CASSDNTEAFF.

The rearrangement joins TRBV6-5 to TRBJ2-7; no reliable D call. The V gene lost 2 bases and the J gene lost 4 bases, with 9 bases spanning the gap. CDR3 length: 13 residues. CDR1 and CDR2 (germline): MNHEY, SVGAGI. The DNA for the CDR3 is TGTGCCAGCAGTTACGGTCCCTTTTACGAGCAGTACTTC. This encodes CASSYGPFYEQYF.

This clone was recorded a few times. The chain's CDR3 is CASSQGWNRGEKLFF. For the CDR3, the DNA is TGCGCCAGCAGCCAAGGTTGGAACAGGGGTGAAAAACTGTTTTTT. The J gene is TRBJ1-4, the V gene TRBV4-3; TRBD1 aligns across 7 bases. The CDR3 loop spans 15 amino acids. J lost 7 bases, V lost 1 base, and 6 bases had no gene match. CDR1 and CDR2 from the germline V gene are LGHNA and YSLEER.

The chain couples TRBV27 to TRBJ2-1; unclear D gene. The V end lost 5 bases, the J end lost 2 bases, and 19 bases lay between the germline ends. Germline V CDR1 and CDR2: MNHEY, SMNVEV (reference sequence). This CDR3 is 17 amino acids long. The CDR3 nucleotides read TGTGCCAGCAGTCTAACGGGTTCGACAATTACCTACAATGAGCAGTTCTTC. Its protein is CASSLTGSTITYNEQFF.